This T cell receptor (beta chain) was captured in a study of tumour-infiltrating T cells in Burkitt lymphoma. Across the whole study: Productive clonality predicted overall and progression-free survival.

Germline V lookup: CDR1 SGHVS, CDR2 FQNEAQ. The junction had 4 bases not matched to a gene; V was cut back by 5 bases and J by 3 bases. This CDR3 is built from 13 residues. Here immunoSEQ multiplex PCR was the method, and the copy in TCRdb shows in-frame clones only, minus some. The sample comprises around 130 clones, about 98.5% of which are singletons, and approximately 7.2% rests with the top ten. The receptor comes from a human donor with diffuse large B-cell lymphoma. Some clones in this sample may be carry-over from other donors' samples. Sequenced: tumor tissue. The chain combines TRBV7-8 with TRBJ2-7, with 7 nucleotides matching TRBD2. CDR3 amino acids: CASSKGLDYEQYF. For the CDR3, the DNA is TGTGCCAGCAGCAAAGGACTAGACTACGAGCAGTACTTC.